The next 25 T cell receptor beta chains were all read from a single sample in a study of molecular identifiers for immune sequencing clone quantification. From the PCR reads, TCRdb called clonotypes with MiXCR, one entry per CDR3 protein. The table lists approximately 500,000 distinct CDR3 sequences, 20% to 25% of them singletons. Material for sequencing was naive CD8+ T cells from blood, with Jurkat cell RNA spiked in. Specified subset: FACS-sorted CD8+CD4-CCR7+CD45RA+ naive T cells. The source of these receptors is a human donor in good health. Some libraries in this study had Jurkat cell RNA spiked in.

This clonotype was seen only a few times. The chain joins TRBV4-3 to TRBJ1-1, with a weak D call TRBD1 (6 bases). CDR1 is LGHNA and CDR2 is YSLEER in the germline V gene. The CDR3 has 14 residues. The V gene lost 3 bases and the J gene lost 7 bases, with 15 bases spanning the gap. CDR3 sequence: CASSQAQGIIEAFF. The CDR3 DNA sequence: TGCGCCAGCAGCCAGGCACAGGGAATCATTGAAGCTTTCTTT.

This clonotype was counted at least ten times. This chain connects TRBV7-6 to TRBJ2-7, with a possible D match to TRBD1 (6 bases). Germline CDR1 reads SGHVS; CDR2 reads FNYEAQ. The CDR3 contains 16 residues. Trimming took 5 bases from V and 2 from J, leaving 19 bases between them. The CDR3 reads CASSPLRDTRTYEQYF. CDR3 DNA: TGTGCCAGCAGCCCCCTCCGGGACACGCGCACCTACGAGCAGTACTTC.

This clonotype was seen ten or more times. This chain uses TRBV6-2 or TRBV6-3 with TRBJ2-7; TRBD2 agrees at 8 bases. This CDR3 has 15 residues. Trimming took 8 bases from V and 1 from J; bases not matched to a gene: 10. From germline, CDR1 is MNHEY and CDR2 SVGEGT. CDR3 protein: CASSSGLVGSYEQYF. The CDR3 DNA sequence: TGTGCCAGCTCTTCGGGACTAGTAGGTTCCTACGAGCAGTACTTC.

This clonotype was counted only a few times. The gene calls are TRBV28 and TRBJ2-3; D may be TRBD2 (5 bases). The V end lost 7 bases, the J end lost 5 bases, and 22 bases lay between the germline ends. CDR1 and CDR2 from the germline V gene are MDHEN and SYDVKM. This CDR3 has 16 residues. The DNA for the CDR3 is TGTGCCAGCAACGGGAAGGGCTTACTAGTAGGAGATACGCAGTATTTT. Translating it yields CASNGKGLLVGDTQYF.

This clonotype was picked up many times. The rearrangement uses TRBV13 and TRBJ2-3; D not certain. Germline CDR1 is PRHDT and CDR2 is FYEKMQ (reference sequence). With 5 bases removed from V and 2 bases from J, the gap between germline ends came to 14 bases. The CDR3 has 15 residues. The CDR3 loop is CASSQTVQITDTQYF. CDR3 DNA sequence: TGTGCCAGCAGCCAGACGGTACAGATCACAGATACGCAGTATTTT.

The count of this clonotype is one. This may come from a read error, since a much larger clone is one base off. The chain combines TRBV5-1 with TRBJ1-1, with a weak D call TRBD1 (6 bases). There are 16 residues in the CDR3. Per the germline V gene, CDR1 is SGHRS and CDR2 is YFSETQ. The CDR3 coding sequence is TGCGCCAGCAGCAGAGGGGGACTCTCCGTGAACACTAAAGCTTTCTTT. Amino acids: CASSRGGLSVNTKAFF. Together with reference TRBV5-1 and TRBJ1-1, the CDR3 gives the full variable domain: KAGVTQTPRYLIKTRGQQVTLSCSPISGHRSVSWYQQTPGQGLQFLFEYFSETQRNKGNFPGRFSGRQFSNSRSEMNVSTLELGDSALYLCASSRGGLSVNTKAFFGQGTRLTVV.

This clonotype has ten or more counts. V and J are TRBV4-3 and TRBJ2-7; TRBD2 might be the D (5 bases). CDR1 is LGHNA and CDR2 is YSLEER in the germline V gene. V lost 4 bases to trimming and J lost 7 bases, with 11 bases between them. The length of the CDR3 is 12 residues. The CDR3 sequence is CASSLHRGEQYF. CDR3 sequence (DNA): TGCGCCAGCAGCCTCCATCGAGGGGAGCAGTACTTC.

This clonotype was counted at least ten times. The chain links TRBV7-9 to TRBJ2-5; no definite D call. This CDR3 spans 12 amino acids. From germline, CDR1 is SEHNR and CDR2 FQNEAQ (reference sequence). V gave up 4 bases and J gave up 2 bases, with 5 bases separating them. As DNA, the CDR3 is TGTGCCAGCAGCTCAACACAAGAGACCCAGTACTTC. This gives the protein CASSSTQETQYF.

A note on this clonotype: Germline and junction disagree at one end, which may indicate a read error. The gene calls are TRBV4-3 and TRBJ2-2, with D unresolved. This CDR3 region has 18 residues. Germline values: CDR1 LGHNA, CDR2 YSLEER. The CDR3: CAGSQALTTPSPPGELFF. For the CDR3, the DNA is TGCGCCGGCAGCCAAGCTCTGACAACTCCCTCTCCTCCCGGGGAGCTGTTTTTT.

In its sample, this clonotype was seen many times. The rearrangement joins TRBV7-9 to TRBJ1-1, with TRBD1 identical over 7 bases. Germline CDR1 SEHNR, CDR2 FQNEAQ (reference sequence). Trimming cost V 7 bases and J 4 bases; bases outside gene matches: 3. The CDR3 totals 12 residues. The CDR3 here is CASNAGGTEAFF. In DNA form, the CDR3 reads TGTGCCAGCAACGCAGGGGGCACTGAAGCTTTCTTT.

Note on this clonotype: The CDR3 does not close with the conserved phenylalanine or tryptophan, likely indicating a read error. The chain uses TRBV13 and TRBJ2-3, with no clear D. V was clipped by 0 bases and J by 2 bases, with 6 bases between them. The CDR3 is made up of 14 amino acids. Germline-derived CDR1 and CDR2 are PRHDT and FYEKMQ (reference sequence). CDR3 bases: TGTGCCAGCAGCTTAGGACTTTCCACAGATACGCAGTATTCT. Encoded protein: CASSLGLSTDTQYS.

In this sample, this clonotype turned up many times. V gene TRBV4-2 combines with J gene TRBJ2-5; perhaps TRBD2 as D (6 bases). Trimming cost V 1 base and J 0 bases, with 21 bases left between them. Germline loops: CDR1 LGHNA, CDR2 YNFKEQ. This CDR3 region has 19 residues. CDR3 nucleotide sequence: TGTGCCAGCAGCCAAGGAATGGGTCTAGCGTTTCTGTACCAAGAGACCCAGTACTTC. Encoded protein: CASSQGMGLAFLYQETQYF.

The rearrangement uses TRBV30 and TRBJ2-1; D may be TRBD2 (7 bases). The CDR3 extends over 14 amino acids. Germline V gives CDR1 GTSNPN, CDR2 SVGIG (reference sequence). The V gene lost 3 bases and the J gene lost 9 bases, with 18 bases spanning the gap. CDR3 nucleotides: TGTGCCTGGAGCTGGGTGGCGGGGGCAAGTGAGCAGTTCTTC. This codes for CAWSWVAGASEQFF.

There are a few counts of this clonotype. The J gene is TRBJ1-1, the V gene TRBV6-1; D may be TRBD1 (6 bases). This CDR3 is 13 amino acids long. Germline-derived CDR1 and CDR2 are MNHNS and SASEGT. V lost 7 bases and J 3 bases, leaving 12 bases between the germline ends. The CDR3: CASTGAVYTEAFF. For the CDR3, the DNA is TGTGCCAGCACGGGGGCAGTTTACACTGAAGCTTTCTTT.

Concerning this clonotype: A much larger clone lies a single base off, so this may be a read error. The chain uses TRBV9 and TRBJ2-2; D is uncertain. The germline gives CDR1 SGDLS, CDR2 YYNGEE. The CDR3 is made up of 12 amino acids. The CDR3 spells CAGSVSTGELFF. DNA for the CDR3: TGTGCCGGCAGCGTAAGCACCGGGGAGCTGTTTTTT.

This chain links TRBV27 with TRBJ2-3, with 12 bases matching TRBD2. Germline V CDR1 and CDR2: MNHEY, SMNVEV (reference sequence). The length of the CDR3 is 16 residues. J lost 2 bases, V lost 5 bases, and 5 bases had no gene match. The CDR3 DNA sequence: TGTGCCAGCAGTCCCGGACTAGCGGGGCACACAGATACGCAGTATTTT. It codes for CASSPGLAGHTDTQYF.

Ten or more counts support this clonotype. The chain combines TRBV13 with TRBJ2-3, with 13 bases aligning to TRBD2. Germline values: CDR1 PRHDT, CDR2 FYEKMQ (reference sequence). This CDR3 is 18 amino acids long. V gave up 0 bases and J gave up 0 bases; unmatched junction bases: 3. CDR3 region: CASSLGGLAGSSTDTQYF. The CDR3 DNA reads as TGTGCCAGCAGCTTAGGGGGACTAGCGGGATCTAGCACAGATACGCAGTATTTT.

V gene TRBV6-1 combines with J gene TRBJ1-1; TRBD1 might be the D (6 bases). Trimming stripped 7 bases from V and 4 bases from J, with 16 bases between. The germline V gene has CDR1 MNHNS and CDR2 SASEGT. The CDR3 is 14 residues long. The CDR3 sequence: CASTRDRYGTEAFF. The CDR3 DNA reads as TGTGCCAGCACTCGTGACAGGTACGGCACTGAAGCTTTCTTT.

Details on this clonotype: Since a much larger clone is just one base distant, this may be a read error. The J gene is TRBJ2-7, the V gene TRBV14, with D tentatively TRBD1 (6 bases). CDR1 is SGHDN and CDR2 is FVKESK in the germline V gene. This CDR3 is 13 amino acids long. The CDR3 DNA reads TGTGCCAGCAGCCAAGATAGGGGGAGAGAGCAGTGCTTC. Translation gives CASSQDRGREQCF.

This clonotype was observed once. The V call is TRBV4-3, the J call TRBJ1-1; no definite D call. This CDR3 is built from 12 residues. Germline values: CDR1 LGHNA, CDR2 YSLEER. Trimming removed 5 bases from V and 6 bases from J, with 10 bases in between. CDR3 sequence: CASSTGGAEAFF. For the CDR3, the DNA is TGCGCCAGCAGCACCGGCGGGGCTGAAGCTTTCTTT.

Details on this clonotype: This may arise from a read error, as a much more abundant clone is one base away. The J gene is TRBJ2-5, the V gene TRBV28, with D possibly TRBD2 on 5 matching bases. V was shortened by 4 bases and J by 2 bases, with 20 bases between the two germline ends. The CDR3 runs 17 residues. Germline lookup yields CDR1 MDHEN and CDR2 SYDVKM. For the CDR3, the DNA is TGTGCCAGCAGTTCCCAGAGGGCCAGACGCGAACAAGAGACCCAGTACTTC. This encodes CASSSQRARREQETQYF.

The chain recombines TRBV7-9 with TRBJ2-2; 9 bases line up with TRBD2. Germline V gene sequence: CDR1 SEHNR, CDR2 FQNEAQ (reference sequence). This CDR3 is built from 17 residues. V lost 5 bases and J lost 4; bases outside the gene matches: 11. Here the CDR3 DNA reads TGTGCCAGCAGCCCTCCGGGCGGGGGGGCCGGCACCGGGGAGCTGTTTTTT. It specifies CASSPPGGGAGTGELFF.

The genes are TRBV5-5 and TRBJ1-1, with D uncertain. The CDR3 length is 14 residues. V lost 4 bases and J lost 1, with 11 bases in between. Germline lookup yields CDR1 SGHKS and CDR2 YYEKEE (reference sequence). The CDR3 DNA is TGTGCCAGCAGCGATGAAATAAGGAACACTGAAGCTTTCTTT. Residues: CASSDEIRNTEAFF.

The chain links TRBV3-1 to TRBJ2-2; a possible D gene is TRBD1 (5 bases). The CDR3 runs to 16 residues. Between the trimmed V and J ends, which lost 4 bases and 1 base, there was a span of 13 bases. Germline V lookup: CDR1 LGHDT, CDR2 YNNKEL (reference sequence). In nucleotides, the CDR3 is TGTGCCAGCAGCCCAAATGTGGGGCTGAACACCGGGGAGCTGTTTTTT. Translated, it gives CASSPNVGLNTGELFF.

CDR3 DNA: TGTGCCAGCAGTGTTACCGGCGGGGCGAACACCGGGGAGCTGTTTTTT. The encoded protein is CASSVTGGANTGELFF. The chain is built from TRBV2 and TRBJ2-2, with TRBD2 as a possible D gene (6 bases). Looked up from germline, CDR1 is SNHLY and CDR2 is FYNNEI. This CDR3 contains 16 residues. Trimming shortened V by 4 bases and J by 0 bases, and 12 bases separated the two germline ends.